The entry below gives a single T cell receptor (beta chain) sequence along with its context. No antigen is known for it. These data belong to a study of vaccination effects on CD4 cells after COVID-19. Germline V gives CDR1 ENHRY, CDR2 SYGVKD. Unmatched junction bases numbered 1, after V lost 6 bases and J lost 2 bases. The CDR3 extends over 14 amino acids. Viral peptide pools were used in the ViraFEST assay to expand antigen-specific CD4+ T cells, and sequencing came afterward. Having been cultured for about 10 days, the cells underwent CD4+ T cell isolation. Either the BNT162b2 or mRNA-1273 vaccine was given to participants in two doses. No vaccinee had earlier SARS-CoV-2 infection, and nucleocapsid antibodies were negative. A half-medium replacement with IL-2 medium was carried out on days 3 and 7. Points from the study as a whole: Just 1 of 255 vaccine-induced clones in healthy recipients was cross-reactive. Vaccine- and infection-induced clones showed marked clonal contraction late following vaccination.

TCRdb's copy holds only in-frame clones and misses some; the assay was immunoSEQ multiplex PCR. This sample has under 40,000 clones, with approximately 84% found just once. Sequences were derived from CD4+ T cells from PBMCs cultured with HCoV-NL63 spike peptides, sampled after COVID-19 vaccination. This sequence joins TRBV10-3 and TRBJ1-4, with 9 bases matching TRBD1. This TCR was recovered from a human donor who received a COVID-19 vaccine. Some clones in this sample may be carry-over from other donors' samples. The CDR3 DNA is TGTGCCATCAGGGGGACAGGGACTAATGAAAAACTGTTTTTT. This gives the protein CAIRGTGTNEKLFF.